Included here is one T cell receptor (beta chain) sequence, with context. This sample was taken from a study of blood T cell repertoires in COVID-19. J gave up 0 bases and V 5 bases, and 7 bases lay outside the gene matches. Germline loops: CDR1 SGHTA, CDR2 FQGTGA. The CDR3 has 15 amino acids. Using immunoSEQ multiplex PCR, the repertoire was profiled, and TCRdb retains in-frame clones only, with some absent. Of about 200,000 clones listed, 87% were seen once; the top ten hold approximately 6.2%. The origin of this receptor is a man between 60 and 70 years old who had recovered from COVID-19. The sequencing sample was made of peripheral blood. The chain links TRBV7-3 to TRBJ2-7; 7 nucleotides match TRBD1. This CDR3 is CASSIGQAPSYEQYF. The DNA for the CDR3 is TGTGCCAGCAGCATTGGACAGGCCCCCTCCTACGAGCAGTACTTC.